This T cell receptor (beta chain) originates from a study of control samples from healthy donors and cancer patients. V was pared by 0 bases and J by 6 bases, with 4 bases of the junction left unmatched. This CDR3 spans 14 amino acids. CDR1 and CDR2 from the germline V gene are SGHDT and YYEEEE. Measured with immunoSEQ multiplex PCR; TCRdb has only the in-frame clones, and not every one. The sample carries about 120,000 clones, 85% to 90% recorded once. Material: blood. This chain uses TRBV5-6 with TRBJ2-7, with 9 bases aligning to TRBD2. The source is a woman aged 65 to 85 in good health. In nucleotides, the CDR3 is TGTGCCAGCAGCTTGGGGGCGGGAGGGCGCGAGCAGTACTTC. Translating gives CASSLGAGGREQYF. Filled out from reference TRBV5-6 and TRBJ2-7, the complete variable domain reads DAGVTQSPTHLIKTRGQQVTLRCSPKSGHDTVSWYQQALGQGPQFIFQYYEEEERQRGNFPDRFSGHQFPNYSSELNVNALLLGDSALYLCASSLGAGGREQYFGPGTRLTVT.